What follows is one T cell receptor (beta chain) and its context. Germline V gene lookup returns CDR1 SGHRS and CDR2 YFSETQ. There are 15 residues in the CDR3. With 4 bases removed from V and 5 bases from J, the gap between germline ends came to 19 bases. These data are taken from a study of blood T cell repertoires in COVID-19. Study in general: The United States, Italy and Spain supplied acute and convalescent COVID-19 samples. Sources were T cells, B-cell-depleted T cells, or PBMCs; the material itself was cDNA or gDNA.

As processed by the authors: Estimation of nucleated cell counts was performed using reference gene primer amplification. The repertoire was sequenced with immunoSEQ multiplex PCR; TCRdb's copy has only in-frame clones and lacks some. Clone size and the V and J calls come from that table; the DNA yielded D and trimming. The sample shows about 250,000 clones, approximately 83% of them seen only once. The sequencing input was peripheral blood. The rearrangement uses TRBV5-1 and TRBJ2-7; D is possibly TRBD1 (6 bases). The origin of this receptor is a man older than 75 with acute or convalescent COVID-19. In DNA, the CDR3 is TGCGCCAGCAGCCGTTTGAGTGGGTACAGGGACGAGCAGTACTTC. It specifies CASSRLSGYRDEQYF.